Included here is one T cell receptor beta chain sequence, with context. Its binding antigen is unknown. Base qualities are missing; no much larger clone stands one base away. This entry is derived from a study of blood T cell repertoires in COVID-19 (dated by TCRdb to 2020 to 2021). In terms of the full investigation: The collaborator samples originated in the United States, Italy and Spain and spanned the acute and convalescent phases of COVID-19. The prospective study material was composed of cDNA or gDNA derived from T cells, B-cell-depleted T cells, or PBMCs. Subjects who had been exposed to COVID-19, were actively infected with it, or had recovered from it provided the deeply sampled blood TCRbeta repertoires that made up the dataset. The repertoires were released in a freely available public database meant as a resource for research on the immune response to SARS-CoV-2. Samples were obtained from the ongoing ImmuneRACE study (first 160 participants) and from about 1,300 subjects provided by 6 global collaborators. The sample metadata nearly always contained a de-identified subject ID, COVID-19 status, age in years and sex. Where available, HLA class I and class II types were obtained from metadata supplied by the sample provider rather than from assay-based typing. Study-wide findings and limitations: How much clinical and demographic metadata was included differed by source and by participant, and the metadata was provided uncurated.

Collaborating institutions collected whole blood in K2EDTA tubes following their own protocols. Collaborator samples were shipped for TCRbeta analysis as frozen whole blood, isolated PBMCs, or DNA extracted from either sample type. The immunoSEQ Assay, a bias-controlled multiplex PCR, was used to amplify TCRbeta CDR3 regions from genomic DNA. In the authors' own workflow: Nucleated cell counts per sample were estimated from amplification of reference gene primers within the assay. To quantify the absolute abundance of each unique TCRbeta CDR3 rearrangement, sequence reads were collapsed and filtered. For each sample, productive Simpson clonality was calculated as the square root of Simpson's diversity index across productive rearrangements. This is the immuneACCESS table as TCRdb keeps it, with only in-frame sequences that have V and J called. A part of the clones is gone; compared with another copy, unresolved V genes explain less than half, and the rest is unexplained. V and J calls and clone size come straight from that table; D and trimming were deduced from the DNA. The sample includes 80,000 or so clones, with roughly 91% observed a single time. Of the sample, 1.9% is held by the ten largest clones.

Sequencing was performed on peripheral blood. This receptor was obtained from a woman aged 50 to 60 in a cohort sampled during active COVID-19.

The DNA sequence is as follows: TGTGCCAGTAGTATTCCAGGGAAAAGCACCGGGGAGCTGTTTTTT. This sequence encodes CASSIPGKSTGELFF. Recombination joined TRBV19 with TRBJ2-2; possibly the D gene is TRBD1, per 5 matching bases. Sequences LNHDA (CDR1) and SQIVND (CDR2) are obtained from the germline V gene (reference sequence). From the cysteine through the phenylalanine, the CDR3 covers 15 amino acids. The sequence is cut down to CDR3 DNA, 45 bases in frame from base 1. V sheds 3 bases and J sheds 4 bases, leaving 12 bases between their ends.